A single sample gave rise to the 24 T cell receptor beta chains below, sequenced in a study of a mutant IDH1 vaccine in newly diagnosed glioma. The antigens these receptors bind are not known. Specified time point: week 5, during vaccination. What each vaccine dose contained was 300 ug of mutant IDH1 20-mer peptide, accompanied by topical imiquimod. Generated by immunoSEQ multiplex PCR, the TCRdb table keeps only in-frame clones and is missing some. The sample lists around 49,000 clones, around 78% occurring once. The sequencing here drew on PBMCs, taken from a glioma patient whose treatment included an IDH1 peptide vaccine. The receptor set was obtained from a man over 45 with glioma.

There are many counts of this clone. This rearrangement joins TRBV27 to TRBJ1-1; D is uncertain. Trimming shortened V by 4 bases and J by 4 bases, and 13 bases separated the two germline ends. CDR3 length equals 14 residues. Germline CDR1 reads MNHEY; CDR2 reads SMNVEV (reference sequence). CDR3 coding DNA: TGTGCCAGCAGTTCCATACTGGGGTTCACTGAAGCTTTCTTT. Translated, it gives CASSSILGFTEAFF.

The CDR3 reads CASSLATAQETQYF. CDR3 DNA sequence: TGCGCCAGCAGCTTGGCTACCGCCCAAGAGACCCAGTACTTC. This chain joins TRBV5-1 and TRBJ2-5; D unclear. The CDR3 has 14 amino acids. CDR1 SGHRS and CDR2 YFSETQ come from the germline V gene. Deletions cut 0 bases from V and 1 base from J, with 7 bases between.

The V call is TRBV30, the J call TRBJ2-3; no firm D call. V was clipped by 3 bases and J by 4 bases, with 5 bases between them. This CDR3 spans 11 amino acids. In germline, CDR1 is GTSNPN, CDR2 SVGIG (reference sequence). The CDR3 protein is CAWREADTQYF. The CDR3 region has the DNA TGTGCCTGGAGAGAGGCAGATACGCAGTATTTT.

The V and J genes are TRBV2 and TRBJ1-4; D may be TRBD1 (6 bases). The CDR3 is made up of 14 amino acids. Germline V CDR1 and CDR2: SNHLY, FYNNEI. V was clipped by 3 bases and J by 10 bases, with 15 bases between them. The DNA of the CDR3 is TGTGCCAGCAGTGACCACAGGGAGGGTGGAAAACTGTTTTTT. Translating it yields CASSDHREGGKLFF.

The rearrangement uses TRBV19 and TRBJ1-1; a weak D match, TRBD1 (5 bases). Germline CDR1 and CDR2: LNHDA and SQIVND (reference sequence). This CDR3 region has 13 residues. Trimming removed 6 bases at V and 3 bases at J, with 11 bases between. The CDR3 here is CASSDRDDTEAFF. CDR3 nucleotides: TGTGCCAGTAGCGACCGGGACGACACTGAAGCTTTCTTT.

The V gene is TRBV10-3, the J gene TRBJ1-1; possible D gene TRBD1, 5 bases. The V end was cut by 3 bases, the J end by 11 bases, with 13 bases between. Germline CDR1 is ENHRY and CDR2 is SYGVKD. The CDR3 is 12 amino acids. As DNA, the CDR3 is TGTGCCATCAGTGACGGGACCTTCGGGGCTTTCTTT. Translating it yields CAISDGTFGAFF.

The chain carries TRBV7-2 and TRBJ2-7; D not certain. Trimming shortened V by 2 bases and J by 6 bases, and 11 bases separated the two germline ends. Germline V gene lookup returns CDR1 SGHTA and CDR2 FQGNSA. The length of the CDR3 is 13 residues. The CDR3 region has the DNA TGTGCCAGCAGCTTAAATCGAGTGGCCGAGCAGTACTTC. Encoded protein: CASSLNRVAEQYF.

The chain carries TRBV19 and TRBJ2-3; 7 bases align to TRBD1. J lost 2 bases, V lost 7 bases, and 9 bases had no gene match. The CDR3 runs to 15 residues. Germline V gene sequence: CDR1 LNHDA, CDR2 SQIVND (reference sequence). In nucleotides, the CDR3 is TGTGCCAGTATTCCGACAGGGTGGGCCACAGATACGCAGTATTTT. As protein: CASIPTGWATDTQYF.

J is TRBJ2-7 and V is TRBV6-5; the D gene is possibly TRBD1 (6 bases). V lost 5 bases, J lost 2 bases, and 10 bases lay in between. There are 13 residues in the CDR3. Germline-derived CDR1 and CDR2 are MNHEY and SVGAGI. In DNA form, the CDR3 reads TGTGCCAGCAGTCCCGGACAGACCTACGAGCAGTACTTC. It codes for CASSPGQTYEQYF.

The V call is TRBV2, the J call TRBJ1-3; D uncertain. Germline V gives CDR1 SNHLY, CDR2 FYNNEI. This CDR3 region has 14 residues. Between the trimmed V and J ends, which lost 8 bases and 0 bases, there was a span of 11 bases. The CDR3 reads CASVGLISGNTIYF. CDR3 bases: TGTGCCAGCGTTGGACTGATCTCTGGAAACACCATATATTTT.

V and J are TRBV30 and TRBJ2-1; D gene unclear. V was shortened by 4 bases and J by 10 bases, with 20 bases between the two germline ends. This CDR3 comprises 14 residues. CDR1 is GTSNPN and CDR2 is SVGIG in the germline V gene (reference sequence). CDR3 DNA sequence: TGTGCCTGGAAATGGGGAAGACTCGGTGGGGAGCAGTTCTTC. Residues: CAWKWGRLGGEQFF.

This clone was detected only a few times. The V gene is TRBV7-3, the J gene TRBJ2-2, with 12 positions matching TRBD1. The V gene's germline CDR1 is SGHTA and CDR2 FQGTGA. V was clipped by 4 bases and J by 7 bases; unmatched bases: 10. The CDR3 runs to 17 residues. CDR3 in amino acids: CASSSAPGTGGFGELFF. The DNA of the CDR3 is TGTGCCAGCAGCTCCGCCCCCGGGACAGGGGGCTTCGGGGAGCTGTTTTTT. The full variable domain, its missing parts supplied by reference TRBV7-3 and TRBJ2-2, is GAGVSQTPSNKVTEKGKYVELRCDPISGHTALYWYRQSLGQGPEFLIYFQGTGAADDSGLPNDRFFAVRPEGSVSTLKIQRTERGDSAVYLCASSSAPGTGGFGELFFGEGSRLTVL.

The rearrangement links TRBV5-4 to TRBJ2-5; D possibly corresponds to TRBD1 (5 bases). V lost 1 base, J lost 3 bases, and 10 bases lay in between. Looked up from germline, CDR1 is SGHNT and CDR2 is YYREEE (reference sequence). The CDR3 totals 14 residues. This CDR3 is CASSLQGIEETQYF. CDR3 nucleotide sequence: TGTGCCAGCAGCTTGCAGGGTATCGAAGAGACCCAGTACTTC.

The chain carries TRBV6-5 and TRBJ1-2; D is ambiguous. CDR1 and CDR2 from the germline V gene are MNHEY and SVGAGI. The CDR3 sequence is 12 residues long. The V gene lost 2 bases and the J gene lost 5 bases, with 6 bases spanning the gap. The DNA of the CDR3 is TGTGCCAGCAGTTACGGCCCGTATGGCTACACCTTC. Protein: CASSYGPYGYTF.

J is TRBJ2-7 and V is TRBV10-3; no clear D. Trimming cost V 0 bases and J 0 bases, with 6 bases left between them. CDR1 is ENHRY, CDR2 SYGVKD, per germline. This CDR3 region has 14 residues. CDR3 residues: CAISESSSSYEQYF. The CDR3 DNA reads as TGTGCCATCAGTGAGTCTTCTAGCTCCTACGAGCAGTACTTC.

This chain uses TRBV5-1 with TRBJ2-1; D might be TRBD1 (6 bases). Per the germline V gene, CDR1 is SGHRS and CDR2 is YFSETQ. This CDR3 is 14 amino acids long. V shed 5 bases and J shed 7 bases, with 16 bases lying between them. The CDR3 DNA reads as TGCGCCAGCAGATCGGACAGATGGTCAAATGAGCAGTTCTTC. It yields the protein CASRSDRWSNEQFF.

This clone is categorized as medium-sized (0.01 to 0.1%). The chain is built from TRBV7-9 and TRBJ1-4; 7 bases map to TRBD1. CDR3 length: 15 residues. The V gene end was trimmed by 3 bases and the J gene end by 7 bases; junction bases not matched to a gene: 8. Germline V lookup: CDR1 SEHNR, CDR2 FQNEAQ (reference sequence). CDR3 sequence (DNA): TGTGCCAGCAGCTTGCTCGACAGGGAGGGTGAAAAACTGTTTTTT. This gives the protein CASSLLDREGEKLFF.

The CDR3 nucleotides read TGTGCCAGCAGTCGGACTAGCGGGGCCTACGAGCAGTACTTC. This translates into CASSRTSGAYEQYF. This chain joins TRBV6-6 and TRBJ2-7; TRBD2 aligns across 12 bases. CDR1 and CDR2 (germline): MNHNY, SVGAGI (reference sequence). This CDR3 has 14 amino acids. Losses at the gene ends were 5 bases for V and 2 bases for J; bases not matched to a gene: 1.

The chain carries TRBV5-1 and TRBJ1-4, with D hard to call. The germline V gene has CDR1 SGHRS and CDR2 YFSETQ. This CDR3 is 14 amino acids long. The V end was cut by 4 bases, the J end by 4 bases, with 11 bases between. CDR3 DNA: TGCGCCAGCAGCCTGGAAAGGAGTAATGAAAAACTGTTTTTT. Its translation is CASSLERSNEKLFF.

This sequence joins TRBV6-6 and TRBJ2-4, with D possibly being TRBD1 (7 bases). Germline-derived CDR1 and CDR2 are MNHNY and SVGAGI (reference sequence). The CDR3 runs to 14 residues. V gave up 2 bases and J gave up 8 bases, with 13 bases separating them. This CDR3 reads CASSYGQGGDIQYF. CDR3 nucleotide sequence: TGTGCCAGCAGTTACGGGCAGGGGGGCGACATTCAGTACTTC.

V gene TRBV7-2 combines with J gene TRBJ2-7; D may be TRBD2 (5 bases). The ends were cut back, 8 bases at V and 4 bases at J, with 18 bases in the middle. Germline V gives CDR1 SGHTA, CDR2 FQGNSA. This CDR3 spans 14 amino acids. CDR3 amino acids: CASGWGDYGYEQYF. In nucleotides, the CDR3 is TGTGCCAGCGGGTGGGGAGATTACGGGTACGAGCAGTACTTC.

This chain joins TRBV5-6 and TRBJ2-1, with TRBD2 matching 11 bases. The CDR3 has 15 amino acids. The J segment lost 8 bases and the V segment lost 3 bases, leaving 7 bases of the junction unmatched. Germline V lookup: CDR1 SGHDT, CDR2 YYEEEE. CDR3 sequence: CASSWYSGGADEQFF. In DNA form, the CDR3 reads TGTGCCAGCAGCTGGTATAGCGGGGGGGCGGATGAGCAGTTCTTC.

The chain joins TRBV7-9 to TRBJ1-1; D not certain. The CDR3 totals 13 residues. The ends were cut back, 5 bases at V and 5 bases at J, with 12 bases in the middle. The germline gives CDR1 SEHNR, CDR2 FQNEAQ (reference sequence). CDR3 region: CASSPTGGTEAFF. The CDR3 coding sequence is TGTGCCAGCAGCCCCACTGGAGGTACTGAAGCTTTCTTT. Full variable domain (missing parts from reference TRBV7-9 and TRBJ1-1): DTGVSQNPRHKITKRGQNVTFRCDPISEHNRLYWYRQTLGQGPEFLTYFQNEAQLEKSRLLSDRFSAERPKGSFSTLEIQRTEQGDSAMYLCASSPTGGTEAFFGQGTRLTVV.

This chain uses TRBV6-5 with TRBJ2-2; no definite D call. Per the germline V gene, CDR1 is MNHEY and CDR2 is SVGAGI. The germline V and J ends were trimmed by 0 bases and 2 bases, with 1 base remaining between them. This CDR3 region has 13 residues. Here the CDR3 reads CASSYSNTGELFF. CDR3 nucleotide sequence: TGTGCCAGCAGTTACTCCAACACCGGGGAGCTGTTTTTT.